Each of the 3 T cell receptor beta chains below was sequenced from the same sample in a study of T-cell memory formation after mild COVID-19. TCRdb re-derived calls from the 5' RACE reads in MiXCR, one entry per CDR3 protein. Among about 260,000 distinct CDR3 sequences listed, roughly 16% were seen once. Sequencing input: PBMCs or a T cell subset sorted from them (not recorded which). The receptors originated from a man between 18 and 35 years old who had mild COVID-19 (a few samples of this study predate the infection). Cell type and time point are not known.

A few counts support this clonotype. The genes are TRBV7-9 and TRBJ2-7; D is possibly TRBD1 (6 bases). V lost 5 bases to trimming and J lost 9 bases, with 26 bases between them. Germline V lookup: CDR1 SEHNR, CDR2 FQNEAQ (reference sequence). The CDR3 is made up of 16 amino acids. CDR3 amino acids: CASSAHRVGKEPMQYV. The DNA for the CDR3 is TGTGCCAGCAGCGCCCACAGGGTAGGAAAAGAGCCGATGCAGTACGTC.

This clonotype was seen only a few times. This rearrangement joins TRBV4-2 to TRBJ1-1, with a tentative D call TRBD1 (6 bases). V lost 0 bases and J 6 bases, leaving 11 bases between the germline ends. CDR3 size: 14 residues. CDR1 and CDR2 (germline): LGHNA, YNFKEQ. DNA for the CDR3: TGTGCCAGCAGCCAAGATAACAGGGACCCTGAAGCTTTCTTT. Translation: CASSQDNRDPEAFF.

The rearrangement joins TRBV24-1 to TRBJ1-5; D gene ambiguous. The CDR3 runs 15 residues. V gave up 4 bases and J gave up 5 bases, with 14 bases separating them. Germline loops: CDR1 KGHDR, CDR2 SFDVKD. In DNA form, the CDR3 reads TGTGCCACCAGTGACTCTCGAAGAGCCGATCAGCCCCAGCATTTT. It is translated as CATSDSRRADQPQHF.